These T cell receptor beta chains were read from a single sample in a study of vaccination and CD4 T cells after COVID-19. TCRdb re-derived calls from the PCR reads in MiXCR, one entry per CDR3 protein. The table shows 7,500 to 8,500 distinct CDR3 sequences, with roughly a fifth occurring only once. Antigens of these TCRs are unknown. Sequences were derived from CD4+ T cells from blood, cultured in vitro, sampled after SARS-CoV-2 vaccination. These receptors all come from a human donor who had recovered from COVID-19. The CDR3 runs from the conserved cysteine through the conserved F or W. A D gene is named only where the DNA matches it firmly. The size field is filled for only some rows; it gives once, few, many or a size class.

j_call	d_call	clone_size	v_call	cdr3_length	cdr3_nt	cdr3_aa
TRBJ2-7	NA	NA	TRBV27	14	TGTGCCAGCAGAAGAGGGACCCTTTCCTACGAGCAGTACTTC	CASRRGTLSYEQYF
TRBJ2-5	NA	large	TRBV6-1	13	TGTGCCAGCAGAGGACGGGTCCCAGAGACCCAGTACTTC	CASRGRVPETQYF
TRBJ2-7	NA	few	TRBV2	14	TGTGCCAGCAGCAGGGGTCAGGGGTCCCACGAGCAGTACTTC	CASSRGQGSHEQYF
TRBJ1-6	TRBD1	medium-sized	TRBV20-1	15	TGCAGTGCCAAAACAGGGGCCGCCTATAATTCACCCCTCCACTTT	CSAKTGAAYNSPLHF
TRBJ1-2	NA	NA	TRBV4-1	13	TGCGCCAGCAGCCTCGGGGACGTCTATGGCTACACCTTC	CASSLGDVYGYTF
TRBJ2-3	TRBD2	NA	TRBV7-2	18	TGTGCCAGCAGCTTAGCGGGACTAGCGGGGGGGCGTGGAGATACGCAGTATTTT	CASSLAGLAGGRGDTQYF
TRBJ2-7	NA	NA	TRBV20-1	12	TGCAGTGCTTTACATACAGGGCCCGAGCAGCACTTC	CSALHTGPEQHF
TRBJ2-7	TRBD2	NA	TRBV10-3	14	TGTGCCATCAGCCTTGGGACTAGCGCCTACGAGCAGTACTTC	CAISLGTSAYEQYF
TRBJ2-7	TRBD2	NA	TRBV2	14	TGTGCCAGCAGTGATACTAGCGGCTCCTACGAGCAGTACTTC	CASSDTSGSYEQYF
TRBJ2-1	NA	few	TRBV20-1	12	TGCACCGGGGTGGGAGTAAGGTATGAGCAGTTCTTC	CTGVGVRYEQFF
TRBJ2-7	NA	medium-sized	TRBV10-3	13	TGTGCCATCGGTCACAGTAGGGGCTACGAGCAGTACTTC	CAIGHSRGYEQYF
TRBJ2-7	NA	NA	TRBV19	14	TGTGCCCTTACAGTGGGTTTTTGCCTTTACGAGCAGTACTTC	CALTVGFCLYEQYF
TRBJ2-3	NA	few	TRBV27	14	TGTGCCAGCAGTTTGTGGGGGTCCGGAGATACGCAGTATTTT	CASSLWGSGDTQYF
TRBJ2-5	TRBD2	many	TRBV20-1	15	TGCAGTGCCCCGGCACAGCTAGCGGTACAAGAGACCCAGTACTTC	CSAPAQLAVQETQYF
TRBJ2-1	NA	NA	TRBV20-1	15	TGCAGTGCTAGAGATAAACGGGACCGATACAATGAGCAGTTCTTC	CSARDKRDRYNEQFF
TRBJ2-5	TRBD1	medium-sized	TRBV20-1	14	TGCAGTGCTCTAGGGACAGGTTCGGGGGAGACCCAGTACTTC	CSALGTGSGETQYF